This T cell receptor beta chain was profiled in a study of T cell responses to AZD1222 COVID-19 vaccine. Study-level points and caveats: It should be noted that donors were predominantly white British and more often female, and clonal diversity was possibly underestimated. Among vaccine-associated CD4 TCRs, coverage spanned spike, with dominance at 160-218 and 743-854.

The sample holds one count of this clone. Its target is unknown. The CDR3 is 13 residues long. The ends were cut back, 4 bases at V and 7 bases at J, with 11 bases in the middle. Germline V gene sequence: CDR1 SGHRS, CDR2 YFSETQ. Sequencing used immunoSEQ multiplex PCR; TCRdb keeps in-frame clones, though not all of them. The table has about 120,000 clones, about 90% seen once; the top ten hold roughly 5%. The input for sequencing was peripheral blood, taken on day 0 of AZD1222 vaccination. The origin of this receptor is an adult in good health. V and J are TRBV5-1 and TRBJ1-4; D not certain. CDR3 in amino acids: CASSLNIGEKLFF. The CDR3 region has the DNA TGCGCCAGCAGCCTAAATATAGGTGAAAAACTGTTTTTT. The full variable domain, its missing parts supplied by reference TRBV5-1 and TRBJ1-4, is KAGVTQTPRYLIKTRGQQVTLSCSPISGHRSVSWYQQTPGQGLQFLFEYFSETQRNKGNFPGRFSGRQFSNSRSEMNVSTLELGDSALYLCASSLNIGEKLFFGSGTQLSVL.